A single sample is the source of the 24 T cell receptor beta chains below, sequenced in a study of blood T cell repertoires in COVID-19. The repertoire was sequenced with immunoSEQ multiplex PCR; TCRdb's copy has only in-frame clones and lacks some. Here the sample spans 85,000 to 130,000 clones, about 89% being singletons. Sequenced sample: peripheral blood. The receptors come from a human donor in a cohort sampled during active COVID-19.

V usage is TRBV2 and J usage is TRBJ1-5; D remains unclear. This CDR3 contains 14 residues. Trimming cost V 4 bases and J 6 bases, with 13 bases left between them. The germline V gene has CDR1 SNHLY and CDR2 FYNNEI. The CDR3 nucleotides read TGTGCCAGCAGTGTACGATCGGGGATTCAGCCCCAGCATTTT. Translated, it gives CASSVRSGIQPQHF.

The CDR3 nucleotides read TGTGCCAGCAGCCGGAGGACAGGTAGAAGGGCCGGGGAGCTGTTTTTT. It yields the protein CASSRRTGRRAGELFF. This sequence joins TRBV3-1 (or the pseudogene TRBV3-2) and TRBJ2-2, with TRBD1 identical over 7 bases. The CDR3 runs to 16 residues. CDR1 and CDR2 (germline): LGHDT, YNNKEL (reference sequence). Trimming removed 4 bases from V and 6 bases from J; junction bases left unmatched: 11.

The V and J genes are TRBV2 and TRBJ2-3; 9 bases match TRBD2. CDR1 and CDR2 (germline): SNHLY, FYNNEI. The CDR3 covers 14 residues. J was trimmed by 10 bases and V by 9 bases; bases with no gene match: 14. The CDR3 here is CARRLAGESSAQYF. CDR3 DNA sequence: TGTGCCAGACGATTAGCGGGGGAGTCCTCTGCGCAGTATTTT.

The rearrangement uses TRBV5-4 and TRBJ2-5; TRBD2 agrees at 11 bases. This CDR3 spans 15 amino acids. J gave up 5 bases and V 1 base, and 4 bases lay outside the gene matches. CDR1 is SGHNT and CDR2 is YYREEE in the germline V gene (reference sequence). Written as DNA, the CDR3 is TGTGCCAGCAGCTTGTTAGCGGGGGGGCGGGAGACCCAGTACTTC. As protein: CASSLLAGGRETQYF. Based on the CDR3 plus reference TRBV5-4 and TRBJ2-5, the full variable domain is ETGVTQSPTHLIKTRGQQVTLRCSSQSGHNTVSWYQQALGQGPQFIFQYYREEENGRGNFPPRFSGLQFPNYSSELNVNALELDDSALYLCASSLLAGGRETQYFGPGTRLLVL.

The DNA for the CDR3 is TGTGCCATCAGTGAACAGGGGGCCATTTACGAGCAGTACTTC. Amino acids: CAISEQGAIYEQYF. The genes are TRBV10-3 and TRBJ2-7; 9 positions agree with TRBD1. This CDR3 is 14 amino acids long. J lost 4 bases, V lost 3 bases, and 4 bases had no gene match. Germline loops: CDR1 ENHRY, CDR2 SYGVKD.

The chain recombines TRBV10-3 with TRBJ1-1; 7 bases line up with TRBD1. Trimming cost V 0 bases and J 6 bases; bases outside gene matches: 16. The CDR3 consists of 18 residues. Per germline, CDR1 ENHRY and CDR2 SYGVKD. The CDR3 protein is CAISESRTGGRGSAEAFF. For the CDR3, the DNA is TGTGCCATCAGTGAGTCGAGAACAGGCGGCAGGGGGAGCGCTGAAGCTTTCTTT.

The chain joins TRBV11-2 to TRBJ1-2; 7 bases fit TRBD1. The V segment lost 5 bases and the J segment 6 bases; nucleotides outside the gene matches: 6. The germline CDR1 and CDR2 sequences are SGHAT and FQNNGV. This CDR3 has 13 residues. In DNA, the CDR3 is TGTGCCAGCAGCAGACAGGGCTATGATGGCTACACCTTC. It translates to CASSRQGYDGYTF. The whole variable domain, filled in from reference TRBV11-2 and TRBJ1-2, reads EAGVAQSPRYKIIEKRQSVAFWCNPISGHATLYWYQQILGQGPKLLIQFQNNGVVDDSQLPKDRFSAERLKGVDSTLKIQPAKLEDSAVYLCASSRQGYDGYTFGSGTRLTVV.

The J gene is TRBJ2-5, the V gene TRBV20-1; 8 nucleotides align to TRBD2. CDR1 and CDR2 (germline): DFQATT, SNEGSKA (reference sequence). This CDR3 region has 15 residues. The ends lost 3 bases at V and 0 bases at J; junction bases unmatched: 6. DNA of the CDR3: TGCAGTGCTAGTACGCGGGGGGCCAACCAAGAGACCCAGTACTTC. Residues: CSASTRGANQETQYF.

This chain connects TRBV6-6 to TRBJ2-4, with D hard to call. The CDR3 is 16 amino acids. V was pared by 0 bases and J by 0 bases, with 9 bases between. Germline V lookup: CDR1 MNHNY, CDR2 SVGAGI (reference sequence). In DNA form, the CDR3 reads TGTGCCAGCAGTTACTCGGCCCGACTAGCCAAAAACATTCAGTACTTC. It codes for CASSYSARLAKNIQYF.

V is TRBV5-8 and J is TRBJ2-7; D is perhaps TRBD1 (5 bases). There are 15 residues in the CDR3. V was cut by 4 bases and J by 3 bases, with 17 bases left in between. Germline CDR1 is SGHTS and CDR2 is YDEGEE. This chain's CDR3 is CASSQKGQGFYEQYF. Written as DNA, the CDR3 is TGTGCCAGCAGCCAGAAAGGGCAGGGATTCTACGAGCAGTACTTC.

The V call is TRBV30, the J call TRBJ1-5; TRBD1 might be the D (6 bases). CDR1 is GTSNPN, CDR2 SVGIG, per germline (reference sequence). V was clipped by 6 bases and J by 7 bases, with 19 bases between them. This CDR3 region has 14 residues. This CDR3 reads CACSTGIRGQPQHF. The CDR3 coding sequence is TGTGCCTGTTCAACAGGGATTCGGGGCCAGCCCCAGCATTTT.

In its sample, this clone was seen once. The chain is built from TRBV7-9 and TRBJ1-2; tentative D call: TRBD1 (5 bases). This CDR3 spans 14 amino acids. Germline lookup yields CDR1 SEHNR and CDR2 FQNEAQ (reference sequence). The ends were cut back, 1 base at V and 2 bases at J, with 8 bases in the middle. The CDR3 DNA follows: TGTGCCAGCAGCTTAGGACAGTCCAACTATGGCTACACCTTC. Translation gives CASSLGQSNYGYTF.

The CDR3 nucleotides are TGCGCCAGCAGCTTGGTTCCAATAGTCACAGATACGCAGTATTTT. It is translated as CASSLVPIVTDTQYF. J is TRBJ2-3 and V is TRBV5-1; unclear D gene. This CDR3 region has 15 residues. CDR1 SGHRS and CDR2 YFSETQ come from the germline V gene. Trimming removed 0 bases at V and 2 bases at J, with 10 bases between.

This rearrangement joins TRBV28 to TRBJ2-7; TRBD2 is a possible D gene (6 bases). Per germline, CDR1 MDHEN and CDR2 SYDVKM. The CDR3 is made up of 13 amino acids. The V end was cut by 6 bases, the J end by 3 bases, with 12 bases between. The CDR3 region is CASSGGGRYEQYF. The CDR3 bases are TGTGCCAGCAGCGGGGGTGGGCGCTACGAGCAGTACTTC.

The table lists this clone with a few counts. The V and J genes are TRBV24-1 and TRBJ2-7; D might be TRBD2 (6 bases). The germline CDR1 and CDR2 sequences are KGHDR and SFDVKD. The CDR3 is made up of 11 amino acids. V dropped 6 bases and J dropped 6 bases, with 8 bases sitting between them. The CDR3 protein is CATSQGGEQYF. The DNA for the CDR3 is TGTGCCACCAGTCAGGGAGGCGAGCAGTACTTC.

This clone was detected a few times. This chain links TRBV7-9 with TRBJ1-1; no firm D call. Germline CDR1 and CDR2: SEHNR and FQNEAQ (reference sequence). The CDR3 totals 13 residues. Deletions cut 5 bases from V and 4 bases from J, with 11 bases between. CDR3 coding DNA: TGTGCCAGCAGCAGACCTGGGCCCACTGAAGCTTTCTTT. As protein: CASSRPGPTEAFF.

This clone has a single count. The chain has TRBV7-2 and TRBJ2-7; 8 nucleotides match TRBD2. With V trimmed by 5 bases and J by 5 bases, 8 bases remained unmatched. From germline, CDR1 is SGHTA and CDR2 FQGNSA. The CDR3 is 14 amino acids. The CDR3 loop reads CASSGTGLVHEQYF. As DNA, the CDR3 is TGTGCCAGCAGCGGCACGGGACTAGTTCACGAGCAGTACTTC. Filled out from reference TRBV7-2 and TRBJ2-7, the complete variable domain reads GAGVSQSPSNKVTEKGKDVELRCDPISGHTALYWYRQSLGQGLEFLIYFQGNSAPDKSGLPSDRFSAERTGGSVSTLTIQRTQQEDSAVYLCASSGTGLVHEQYFGPGTRLTVT.

The chain combines TRBV19 with TRBJ2-1; tentative D call: TRBD2 (6 bases). The V end lost 3 bases, the J end lost 8 bases, and 14 bases lay between the germline ends. Germline loops: CDR1 LNHDA, CDR2 SQIVND (reference sequence). This CDR3 has 14 amino acids. DNA of the CDR3: TGTGCCAGTAGTATTCAGGGCGGGGTACATGAGCAGTTCTTC. Protein product: CASSIQGGVHEQFF.

V gene TRBV21-1 combines with J gene TRBJ1-5; the D call TRBD1 from the table was never checked on the DNA. TRBV21-1 is a listed pseudogene. This CDR3 is built from 18 residues. This CDR3 is CASRKIRGQGGSNQPQHF. The CDR3 DNA reads as TGTGCCAGCAGAAAAATCCGAGGACAGGGCGGGAGCAATCAGCCCCAGCATTTT.

The rearrangement uses TRBV5-1 and TRBJ2-1; 8 nucleotides align to TRBD2. The germline gives CDR1 SGHRS, CDR2 YFSETQ. V gave up 0 bases and J gave up 8 bases; unmatched junction bases: 7. The CDR3 contains 15 residues. DNA for the CDR3: TGCGCCAGCAGCTTGGTTCTGTCCGGGAGGGATGAGCAGTTCTTC. Its protein product is CASSLVLSGRDEQFF. The full variable domain, rest sourced from reference TRBV5-1 and TRBJ2-1, is KAGVTQTPRYLIKTRGQQVTLSCSPISGHRSVSWYQQTPGQGLQFLFEYFSETQRNKGNFPGRFSGRQFSNSRSEMNVSTLELGDSALYLCASSLVLSGRDEQFFGPGTRLTVL.

This chain links TRBV28 with TRBJ2-7, with 7 bases identical to TRBD1. Trimming cost V 7 bases and J 2 bases; bases outside gene matches: 5. Germline V gene data show CDR1 as MDHEN and CDR2 as SYDVKM. The CDR3 loop spans 13 amino acids. CDR3 DNA sequence: TGTGCCAGCAAACTACAGGGGCCCTACGAGCAGTACTTC. It translates to CASKLQGPYEQYF.

CDR3 DNA sequence: TGTGCCAGCTGGGTGGCGGGAGGGCAGTATTTT. Protein: CASWVAGGQYF. The V gene is TRBV2, the J gene TRBJ2-3; 8 nucleotides align to TRBD2. V lost 8 bases to trimming and J lost 11 bases; unmatched junction nucleotides: 6. Per the germline V gene, CDR1 is SNHLY and CDR2 is FYNNEI. The CDR3 sequence is 11 residues long.

The gene calls are TRBV28 and TRBJ2-7; no definite D call. The germline V gene encodes CDR1 MDHEN and CDR2 SYDVKM. The CDR3 totals 12 residues. With 5 bases removed from V and 3 bases from J, the gap between germline ends came to 8 bases. The CDR3 sequence: CASSPQYYEQYF. The CDR3 DNA follows: TGTGCCAGCAGTCCACAGTACTACGAGCAGTACTTC.

CDR3 residues: CASSQDAGRLFF. DNA for the CDR3: TGCGCCAGCAGCCAAGATGCGGGTAGACTGTTTTTT. The chain is built from TRBV4-1 and TRBJ2-2; TRBD2 might be the D (5 bases). This CDR3 has 12 residues. Germline V gene sequence: CDR1 MGHRA, CDR2 YSYEKL. The V end was cut by 0 bases, the J end by 14 bases, with 10 bases between.